The T cell receptor (beta chain) described here comes from a study of molecular identifiers for immune sequencing clone quantification. For the study at large: Replicate experiments divided RNA from about 21,000 or 97,000 naive CD8 cells into five parts and sequenced four.

TCRdb independently ran MiXCR on the PCR reads; one entry per CDR3 protein. The sample consists of approximately 670,000 distinct CDR3 sequences, nearly 20% of them appearing once. On this clonotype itself: What it binds is unknown.

Using 10%, 30% or 50% RNA, naive CD8 libraries were derived from roughly 18,000 to 920,000 sorted cells. For naive CD8 T cells, sorting used the CD8+CD4-CCR7+CD45RA+ phenotype. Findings of the study overall: Clones above 20 RNA copies held over 97% of effector molecules, under 1% in naive cells.

The sequenced material came from naive CD8+ T cells from blood, with Jurkat cell RNA spiked in. As for subset: FACS-sorted CD8+CD4-CCR7+CD45RA+ naive T cells. The receptor was derived from a human donor in good health. Some libraries in this study had Jurkat cell RNA spiked in.

CDR3 sequence: CASSIMESSYEQYF. CDR3 sequence (DNA): TGTGCCAGTAGTATAATGGAGAGCTCCTACGAGCAGTACTTC. This chain links TRBV19 with TRBJ2-7; D unresolved. The CDR3 has 14 amino acids. Germline loops: CDR1 LNHDA, CDR2 SQIVND (reference sequence). V gave up 2 bases and J gave up 0 bases, with 8 bases separating them.